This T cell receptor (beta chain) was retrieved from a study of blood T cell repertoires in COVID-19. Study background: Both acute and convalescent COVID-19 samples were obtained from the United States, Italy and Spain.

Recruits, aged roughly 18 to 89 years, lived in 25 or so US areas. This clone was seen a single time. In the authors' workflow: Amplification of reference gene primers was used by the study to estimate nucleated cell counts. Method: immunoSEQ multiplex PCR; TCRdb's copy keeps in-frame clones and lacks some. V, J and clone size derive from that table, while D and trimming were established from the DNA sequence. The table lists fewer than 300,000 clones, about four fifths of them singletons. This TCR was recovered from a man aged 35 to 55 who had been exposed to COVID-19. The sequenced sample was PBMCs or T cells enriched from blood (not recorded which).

The CDR3 loop reads CATSDPGRGGYEQYF. The CDR3 region has the DNA TGTGCCACCAGTGATCCTGGGCGGGGGGGTTACGAGCAGTACTTC. The chain combines TRBV24-1 with TRBJ2-7; 9 nucleotides align to TRBD2. The trim removed 3 bases at V and 4 bases at J, leaving 6 bases unmatched. Germline V gives CDR1 KGHDR, CDR2 SFDVKD. The CDR3 sequence is 15 residues long.